This T cell receptor (beta chain) was sequenced in a study of cytomegalovirus exposure and HLA in healthy donors (TCRdb year 2017). The study in broad terms: An earlier analysis of roughly 570 of the donors reported 276 Gb of sequence data and around 110 million unique TCR beta sequences obtained from approximately 180 million T cells. To predict cytomegalovirus infection status, the study brought together high-throughput TCR immunosequencing, statistical association of individual TCRs with disease status, and machine learning. Donor age, sex, ethnicity and CMV serostatus were collected together with the repertoire data. An earlier analysis of approximately 580 of the donors used high-throughput TCR beta sequencing to judge whether each TCR beta V gene segment behaved as functional or pseudogenic. Roughly 5 DR-DQ haplotypes were treated as single units for association and clustering because of strong linkage in the cohort. A later genetic analysis used genome-wide SNP genotypes for about three fifths of the 666 donors, treating that subset as a discovery cohort. The genetic ancestry cluster associated with self-reported Caucasian donors included 81% of the roughly 400 genotyped donors. The study profiled the T cell repertoires of under 700 subjects by immunosequencing and related them to cytomegalovirus serostatus. To study patterns of TCR occurrence, a later analysis re-analyzed previously published TCR beta repertoires from under 750 donors and added high-resolution HLA genotyping. The study was designed to test whether signatures of past pathogen exposure could be identified by cataloging public T cell receptors. Roughly 300 gigabases of sequencing data and tens of millions of unique TCR sequences were included in an early release covering several hundred HLA-typed donors. All discovery cohort repertoires had been generated on a single sequencing platform. On average, roughly 250,000 unique TCR beta nucleotide sequences were sequenced per donor among more than 350 genotyped donors of the cohort, with roughly 20% of those sequences being non-productive. A separate validation cohort of roughly 130 different subjects was used in addition to the approximately 700-subject first cohort. Typing coverage varied by locus: roughly 620-640 donors for A, B, C, DRB1 and DQB1; approximately 500 for DQA1; approximately 570 for DPA1; 400 to 480 for DPB1. Class I and class II HLA loci were covered by the typing at four-digit resolution. In the later analysis, no new phenotypic data were used to find candidate immune exposures; instead, reliance was placed on TCR beta sequences and their occurrence across donors. What the research found in general, with its limitations: The authors suggested that the approach could potentially be generalized to other disease states and immunological phenotypes. According to a later analysis, TCR association rates differed among HLA loci, with DRB1 alleles showing the most associated TCRs and HLA-C alleles showing the fewest. Several of the top co-occurrence clusters appeared to be linked to parvovirus B19, influenza, CMV and Epstein-Barr virus, according to a later analysis. A later analysis associated about 18,000 TCR beta sequences with specific HLA alleles at a false discovery rate of 0.05. In this cohort, only TCR beta chains were sequenced, and detectable features were limited by the absence of alpha or paired-chain data. Most CMV-associated TCR beta chains appeared to be HLA-restricted in a later analysis, and the HLA associations seemed to be driven largely by CMV exposure. The study listed approximately 160 TCR beta chains as associated with cytomegalovirus. The classifier was reported to diagnose cytomegalovirus status with high specificity and sensitivity in both the original and validation cohorts. CMV serostatus was the only immune exposure information available for the cohort. Strong co-occurrence of HLA alleles, especially DR and DQ, made assigning TCR associations to individual alleles difficult. Correlated functional status among segregating V segments might be attributable to linkage disequilibrium, but an unknown experimental factor could not be ruled out. A group of highly shared sequence variants was considered likely to be a technical artifact of the sequencing pipeline. A further reported finding was that TCR beta sequences accurately predicted the HLA-A and HLA-B alleles for most subjects in the first cohort. The earlier analysis of almost 600 of the donors excluded 15 to 20 rarely observed V segments, including chromosome 9 orphons, because counts were too low. In a later genetic analysis, a missense DCLRE1C variant was associated with V-gene and J-gene trimming of TCR beta chains, and the association was replicated in an independent cohort. Sequencing depth was assumed to be roughly uniform across donors in the presence/absence analyses, though that assumption may not hold. Because HLA typing was missing for some donors at each locus, association tests included only the typed subset. In vitro tests confirmed that a few of the cytomegalovirus-associated TCR beta chains recognize cytomegalovirus antigens. In an earlier analysis of about 550 of the donors, most TCR beta V segments were observed in productive rearrangements about 87% or about 30% of the time, broadly matching IMGT annotations. Some IMGT-functional V segments, including TRBV6-2 and TRBV6-3, could not be distinguished by the 87-base-pair reads and were therefore excluded. In a later genetic analysis, fewer N-insertions in productive TCRs were reported among donors in an Asian-associated ancestry cluster than the roughly 670-donor mean. Compared with equally common non-associated chains, HLA-associated TCR beta chains in a later analysis were more clonally expanded and had lower generation probabilities. Across donors, most TCR sequences were observed very rarely, whereas some public TCRs were present in many individuals.

Measured from the cysteine to the phenylalanine, the CDR3 is 15 residues long. Kept here is only the CDR3 DNA, which spans 45 bases and is read in frame from base 1. Trimming removed 9 bases from V and 5 bases from J; the gene matches leave 12 bases unexplained. CDR1 is given as MNHNY and CDR2 as SVGAGI, both from the germline V gene (reference sequence). The cohort consisted of hundreds of healthy bone marrow donors. Cohort members were all nominally healthy when sampled, although unrecorded immune exposures were likely present. The donor was CMV seropositive and belonged to the group of 250 to 350 seropositive cohort members. Each donor provided a peripheral blood sample, and peripheral blood mononuclear cells were used for TCR beta sequencing. Genomic DNA was extracted from the blood cell samples with the Qiagen DNeasy Blood Extraction Kit. This clone showed up just a few times. Its antigen specificity is not known. The sample holds no much larger clone one base away, and base qualities are not on file.

To prepare the library, the immunoSEQ multiplex PCR assay was applied. For the multiplex PCR, a mixture combining 60 forward primers for TCR Vbeta segments and 13 reverse primers for TCR Jbeta segments was used. The CDR3 region of rearranged TCR beta genes was amplified from genomic DNA by a multiplex PCR assay. The Illumina HiSeq System was used to sequence the amplified TCR beta libraries as 87-base-pair reads. Processing in the source paper ran as follows. A later analysis tallied around 82 million unique TCR beta chains across the 610 or so repertoires, and about 12 million of those chains were shared by two or more donors. A nearest-neighbor algorithm error-corrected the raw reads and collapsed the reads into unique sequences, merging closely related sequences to remove PCR and sequencing errors. CDR3 sequences were aligned to IMGT reference sequences to assign V, D and J gene segments. For a sequence to be retained, a match of at least six nucleotides to both a V gene segment and a J gene segment was required. Rearrangements were classified as productive when the CDR3 lacked stop codons and remained in frame with V and J, and all other rearrangements were classified as non-productive. CDR3 was defined by IMGT convention, running from the second conserved V-encoded cysteine to the conserved J-encoded phenylalanine. The earlier analysis of 500 to 650 of the donors excluded any sequence lacking an unambiguous match to a single V gene segment. In an earlier analysis of some 590 of the donors, a V segment was called functional when productive rearrangements were above 56.7%, and segregating when the standard deviation between donors exceeded 5%. To diagnose cytomegalovirus status from the catalog of TCR beta chain sequences, a statistical classification framework was built. V and J gene assignment, in a later analysis, came from comparing TCR nucleotide sequences with IMGT/GENE-DB human TR gene sequences. In a later analysis, CDR3 sequences and most-parsimonious VDJ recombination scenarios were assigned using the TCRdist pipeline. A later analysis defined each TCR beta chain by its CDR3 amino acid sequence plus V-gene family, and excluded reads lacking a unique V-gene family. In a later analysis, several hundred highly shared, low-generation-probability nucleotide sequences were removed to address suspected cross-contamination and a sequencing artifact. In a later analysis, a clonal expansion index was calculated for each public chain from normalized within-repertoire ranks of inferred template counts. In a later analysis, generation probabilities were computed using a VDJ recombination model fitted to out-of-frame rearrangements, and the results were checked against IGoR. In a later analysis, TCR-TCR, TCR-HLA and TCR-CMV co-occurrence was scored with hypergeometric tests, and a repertoire-size bias correction was applied to TCR pairs. False discovery rates were estimated in a later analysis by permuting HLA or CMV assignments 20 times. In a later analysis, co-occurring TCRs were grouped using DBSCAN, and TCRdist sequence similarity was added for clustering within HLA-allele-positive subsets. Repertoires with fewer than 30,000 or more than 120,000 public chains, plus five repertoires with anomalous nucleotide sharing, were excluded from co-occurrence clustering. The source is immuneACCESS, and TCRdb retained only in-frame sequences with V and J called. Part of the clones is not carried over; for the studies checked, unresolved V genes explain less than half of this, and the remainder is unexplained. The V and J calls and clone size were taken over from that table, and D and trimming were inferred from the DNA. Across this sample there are around 150,000 clones, with about 81% seen only once. The top ten constitute 2.5% to 3.5% of the sample.

The rearranged segments are TRBV6-6 and TRBJ2-1; TRBD1 aligns with 8 central bases. The sample taken for sequencing was PBMCs. This TCR came from a woman aged 50 to 65 in good health and CMV-seropositive. The CDR3 protein is CARGQGCLCDNEQFF. The bases read TGTGCCAGAGGACAGGGTTGCTTGTGTGACAATGAGCAGTTCTTC.